Following are 18 T cell receptor beta chains from one sample sequenced in a study of T cell changes during pregnancy in multiple sclerosis. Here immunoSEQ multiplex PCR was the method, and the copy in TCRdb shows in-frame clones only, minus some. The data show 26,000 or so clones, about nine tenths seen once. This material consisted of CD8+ T cells from peripheral blood mononuclear cells, taken in the second trimester of pregnancy. All receptors come from a female donor with multiple sclerosis, enrolled in a pregnancy study.

The table lists this clone with a few counts. The chain combines TRBV27 with TRBJ1-2; the match to TRBD1 covers 10 bases. The germline V gene has CDR1 MNHEY and CDR2 SMNVEV (reference sequence). V lost 5 bases to trimming and J lost 5 bases; unmatched junction nucleotides: 14. There are 17 residues in the CDR3. The CDR3 loop is CASSLHLGQGGLYGYTF. DNA of the CDR3: TGTGCCAGCAGTCTCCACCTCGGACAGGGGGGATTATATGGCTACACCTTC.

This chain links TRBV19 with TRBJ1-5; TRBD1 agrees at 7 bases. Germline lookup yields CDR1 LNHDA and CDR2 SQIVND (reference sequence). CDR3 length: 15 residues. V was pared by 4 bases and J by 2 bases, with 5 bases of the junction left unmatched. The CDR3 region has the DNA TGTGCCAGTAGTACGTCCGGGACAGGCAATCAGCCCCAGCATTTT. Translating gives CASSTSGTGNQPQHF.

V gene TRBV7-3 combines with J gene TRBJ2-7; the match to TRBD1 covers 7 bases. V was pared by 2 bases and J by 0 bases, with 4 bases of the junction left unmatched. CDR3 length: 15 amino acids. Germline-derived CDR1 and CDR2 are SGHTA and FQGTGA. CDR3 nucleotides: TGTGCCAGCAGCTTAGGACAGGCCAGCTCCTACGAGCAGTACTTC. This sequence encodes CASSLGQASSYEQYF. The variable domain in full, with the rest retrieved from reference TRBV7-3 and TRBJ2-7, is GAGVSQTPSNKVTEKGKYVELRCDPISGHTALYWYRQSLGQGPEFLIYFQGTGAADDSGLPNDRFFAVRPEGSVSTLKIQRTERGDSAVYLCASSLGQASSYEQYFGPGTRLTVT.

The chain employs TRBV5-1 and TRBJ2-1; 9 nucleotides align to TRBD1. The length of the CDR3 is 16 residues. Germline lookup yields CDR1 SGHRS and CDR2 YFSETQ. V dropped 4 bases and J dropped 6; count of bases not matched to a gene: 11. CDR3 region: CASSPSRGQGINEQFF. The CDR3 DNA sequence: TGCGCCAGCAGCCCCTCACGGGGACAGGGTATCAATGAGCAGTTCTTC. The whole variable domain, filled in from reference TRBV5-1 and TRBJ2-1, reads KAGVTQTPRYLIKTRGQQVTLSCSPISGHRSVSWYQQTPGQGLQFLFEYFSETQRNKGNFPGRFSGRQFSNSRSEMNVSTLELGDSALYLCASSPSRGQGINEQFFGPGTRLTVL.

This chain joins TRBV9 and TRBJ2-5; the D gene is possibly TRBD2 (5 bases). The germline gives CDR1 SGDLS, CDR2 YYNGEE. The V end was cut by 2 bases, the J end by 0 bases, with 14 bases between. The CDR3 totals 16 residues. The CDR3 region has the DNA TGTGCCAGCAGCGTTTATGCGGGCCTGTACCAAGAGACCCAGTACTTC. This gives the protein CASSVYAGLYQETQYF.

The rearrangement joins TRBV5-6 to TRBJ1-1; 8 nucleotides agree with TRBD1. In germline, CDR1 is SGHDT, CDR2 YYEEEE. V gave up 0 bases and J gave up 5 bases; unmatched junction bases: 3. The CDR3 spans 14 residues. CDR3 bases: TGTGCCAGCAGCTTGGACAGGGGGAGAACTGAAGCTTTCTTT. Encoded protein: CASSLDRGRTEAFF. The entire variable domain, with the rest obtained from reference TRBV5-6 and TRBJ1-1, is as follows: DAGVTQSPTHLIKTRGQQVTLRCSPKSGHDTVSWYQQALGQGPQFIFQYYEEEERQRGNFPDRFSGHQFPNYSSELNVNALLLGDSALYLCASSLDRGRTEAFFGQGTRLTVV.

V is TRBV7-9 and J is TRBJ1-2; a possible D gene is TRBD1 (6 bases). Germline loops: CDR1 SEHNR, CDR2 FQNEAQ (reference sequence). This CDR3 contains 17 residues. V was cut by 5 bases and J by 4 bases, with 23 bases left in between. CDR3 in amino acids: CASSPHGTGRPTYGYTF. CDR3 bases: TGTGCCAGCAGCCCCCATGGAACAGGGAGACCCACCTATGGCTACACCTTC.

V and J are TRBV2 and TRBJ2-3; TRBD2 matches 11 bases. The CDR3 covers 16 residues. Germline assignment: CDR1 SNHLY and CDR2 FYNNEI. V gave up 5 bases and J gave up 5 bases; unmatched junction bases: 9. CDR3 coding DNA: TGTGCCAGCAGTAAGGGTAGCGGGGGGGCCGGAGATACGCAGTATTTT. Amino acid sequence: CASSKGSGGAGDTQYF. Based on the CDR3 plus reference TRBV2 and TRBJ2-3, the full variable domain is EPEVTQTPSHQVTQMGQEVILRCVPISNHLYFYWYRQILGQKVEFLVSFYNNEISEKSEIFDDQFSVERPDGSNFTLKIRSTKLEDSAMYFCASSKGSGGAGDTQYFGPGTRLTVL.

This clone occurred a few times. The rearrangement links TRBV14 to TRBJ2-5, with 7 positions matching TRBD1. The CDR3 runs to 16 residues. Germline loops: CDR1 SGHDN, CDR2 FVKESK. The ends lost 0 bases at V and 3 bases at J; junction bases unmatched: 7. The CDR3 bases are TGTGCCAGCAGCCAAGAGACAGGGTGGATCGAAGAGACCCAGTACTTC. As protein: CASSQETGWIEETQYF.

The rearrangement links TRBV21-1 to TRBJ2-3; TRBD2, the table's D call, was not compared with the DNA. TRBV21-1 is a pseudogene locus. The CDR3 spans 21 residues. The CDR3 sequence is CASSKALFLGSTAGGRDTQYF. For the CDR3, the DNA is TGTGCCAGCAGCAAAGCGCTTTTCTTGGGATCGACGGCGGGGGGGCGAGATACGCAGTATTTT.

The rearrangement uses TRBV5-4 and TRBJ2-5, with TRBD2 as a possible D gene (7 bases). Trimming pared 2 bases from V and 1 base from J, leaving 9 bases between. Per the germline V gene, CDR1 is SGHNT and CDR2 is YYREEE (reference sequence). This CDR3 has 14 residues. The CDR3 DNA is TGTGCCAGCAGCTTTCGGGGGGCCCAAGAGACCCAGTACTTC. Encoded protein: CASSFRGAQETQYF. Together with reference TRBV5-4 and TRBJ2-5, the CDR3 gives the full variable domain: ETGVTQSPTHLIKTRGQQVTLRCSSQSGHNTVSWYQQALGQGPQFIFQYYREEENGRGNFPPRFSGLQFPNYSSELNVNALELDDSALYLCASSFRGAQETQYFGPGTRLLVL.

V and J are TRBV28 and TRBJ2-3, with D perhaps matching TRBD2 (5 bases). V lost 11 bases and J 6 bases, leaving 24 bases between the germline ends. Germline loops: CDR1 MDHEN, CDR2 SYDVKM. The CDR3 sequence is 15 residues long. The CDR3 DNA is TGTGCCGCCTCAAGGCTCGAGCGGCCCGGGGATACGCAGTATTTT. Translated, it gives CAASRLERPGDTQYF.

CDR3 in DNA: TGCGCCAGCAGCCTCTACCGGGGGGGCGGGACCGGGGAGCTGTTTTTT. Translated: CASSLYRGGGTGELFF. The V gene is TRBV4-1, the J gene TRBJ2-2, with TRBD2 matching over 8 bases. Germline assignment: CDR1 MGHRA and CDR2 YSYEKL. J was trimmed by 5 bases and V by 4 bases; bases with no gene match: 9. The CDR3 is 16 residues long.

V and J are TRBV10-1 and TRBJ2-1; 8 bases line up with TRBD2. CDR3 size: 15 residues. Germline V gene lookup returns CDR1 WNHNN and CDR2 SYGVQD (reference sequence). The V segment lost 0 bases and the J segment 4 bases; nucleotides outside the gene matches: 2. CDR3 region: CASSESSSGYNEQFF. CDR3 nucleotide sequence: TGCGCCAGCAGTGAGTCCTCTAGCGGGTACAATGAGCAGTTCTTC.

The V and J genes are TRBV5-1 and TRBJ1-2; maybe TRBD1 (5 bases). Trimming left V 0 bases short and J 2 bases short, with 17 bases between. CDR1 and CDR2 (germline): SGHRS, YFSETQ. The CDR3 contains 17 residues. CDR3 coding DNA: TGCGCCAGCAGCTTGGAGTTTGGTGGGGCCCTAAACTATGGCTACACCTTC. This gives the protein CASSLEFGGALNYGYTF.

The chain has TRBV12-5 and TRBJ1-2; D ambiguous. V gave up 3 bases and J gave up 0 bases, with 8 bases separating them. The CDR3 extends over 14 amino acids. In germline, CDR1 is LGHNT, CDR2 FRNRAP. The CDR3 DNA reads as TGTGCTAGTGGTTTACTCGGAGCTAACTATGGCTACACCTTC. This codes for CASGLLGANYGYTF.

This clone has a single count. This rearrangement joins TRBV7-9 to TRBJ1-6; 8 bases agree with TRBD1. Germline CDR1 SEHNR, CDR2 FQNEAQ (reference sequence). Trimming took 1 base from V and 0 from J; bases not matched to a gene: 8. CDR3 size: 19 residues. CDR3 nucleotides: TGTGCCAGCAGCTTAGAAGGACAGGGTTTATCCTCCTATAATTCACCCCTCCACTTT. Translating gives CASSLEGQGLSSYNSPLHF.

The chain is built from TRBV6-5 and TRBJ2-3; a possible D gene is TRBD1 (6 bases). V shed 6 bases and J shed 3 bases, with 13 bases lying between them. Germline V lookup: CDR1 MNHEY, CDR2 SVGAGI. This CDR3 contains 14 residues. CDR3 residues: CASSPGAETDTQYF. DNA for the CDR3: TGTGCCAGCAGCCCAGGGGCAGAGACAGATACGCAGTATTTT.